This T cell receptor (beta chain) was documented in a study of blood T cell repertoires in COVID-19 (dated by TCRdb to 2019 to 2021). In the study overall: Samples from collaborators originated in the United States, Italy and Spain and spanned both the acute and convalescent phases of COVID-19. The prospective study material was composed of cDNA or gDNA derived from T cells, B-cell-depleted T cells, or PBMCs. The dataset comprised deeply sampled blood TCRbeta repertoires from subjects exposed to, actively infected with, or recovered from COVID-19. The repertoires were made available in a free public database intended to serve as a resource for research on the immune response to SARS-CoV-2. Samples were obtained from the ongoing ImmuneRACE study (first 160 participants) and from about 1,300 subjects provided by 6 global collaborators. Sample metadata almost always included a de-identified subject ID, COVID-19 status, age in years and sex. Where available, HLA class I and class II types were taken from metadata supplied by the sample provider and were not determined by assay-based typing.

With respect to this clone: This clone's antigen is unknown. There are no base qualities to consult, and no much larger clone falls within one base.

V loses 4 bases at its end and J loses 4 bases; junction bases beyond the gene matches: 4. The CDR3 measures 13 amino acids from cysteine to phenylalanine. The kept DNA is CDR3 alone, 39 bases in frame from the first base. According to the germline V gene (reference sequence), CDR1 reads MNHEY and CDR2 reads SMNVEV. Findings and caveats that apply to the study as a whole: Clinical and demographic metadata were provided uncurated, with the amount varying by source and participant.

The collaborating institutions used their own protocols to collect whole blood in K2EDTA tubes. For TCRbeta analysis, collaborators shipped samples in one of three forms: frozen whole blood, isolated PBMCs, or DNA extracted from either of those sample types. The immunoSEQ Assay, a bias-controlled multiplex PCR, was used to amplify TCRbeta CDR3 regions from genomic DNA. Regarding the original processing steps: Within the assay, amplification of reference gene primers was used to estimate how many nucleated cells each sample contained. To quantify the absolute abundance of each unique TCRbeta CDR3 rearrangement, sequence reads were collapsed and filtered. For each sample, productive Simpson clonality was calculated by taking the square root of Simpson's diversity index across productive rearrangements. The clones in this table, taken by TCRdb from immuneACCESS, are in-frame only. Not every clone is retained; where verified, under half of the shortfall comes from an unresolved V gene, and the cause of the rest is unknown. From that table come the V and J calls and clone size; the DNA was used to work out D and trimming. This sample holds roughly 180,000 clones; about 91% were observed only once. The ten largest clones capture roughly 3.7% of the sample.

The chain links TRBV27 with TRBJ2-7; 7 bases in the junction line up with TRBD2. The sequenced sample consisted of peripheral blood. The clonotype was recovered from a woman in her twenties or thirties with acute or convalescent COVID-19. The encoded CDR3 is CASSSGRTYEQYF. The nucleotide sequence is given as TGTGCCAGCAGTTCCGGGAGGACGTACGAGCAGTACTTC.